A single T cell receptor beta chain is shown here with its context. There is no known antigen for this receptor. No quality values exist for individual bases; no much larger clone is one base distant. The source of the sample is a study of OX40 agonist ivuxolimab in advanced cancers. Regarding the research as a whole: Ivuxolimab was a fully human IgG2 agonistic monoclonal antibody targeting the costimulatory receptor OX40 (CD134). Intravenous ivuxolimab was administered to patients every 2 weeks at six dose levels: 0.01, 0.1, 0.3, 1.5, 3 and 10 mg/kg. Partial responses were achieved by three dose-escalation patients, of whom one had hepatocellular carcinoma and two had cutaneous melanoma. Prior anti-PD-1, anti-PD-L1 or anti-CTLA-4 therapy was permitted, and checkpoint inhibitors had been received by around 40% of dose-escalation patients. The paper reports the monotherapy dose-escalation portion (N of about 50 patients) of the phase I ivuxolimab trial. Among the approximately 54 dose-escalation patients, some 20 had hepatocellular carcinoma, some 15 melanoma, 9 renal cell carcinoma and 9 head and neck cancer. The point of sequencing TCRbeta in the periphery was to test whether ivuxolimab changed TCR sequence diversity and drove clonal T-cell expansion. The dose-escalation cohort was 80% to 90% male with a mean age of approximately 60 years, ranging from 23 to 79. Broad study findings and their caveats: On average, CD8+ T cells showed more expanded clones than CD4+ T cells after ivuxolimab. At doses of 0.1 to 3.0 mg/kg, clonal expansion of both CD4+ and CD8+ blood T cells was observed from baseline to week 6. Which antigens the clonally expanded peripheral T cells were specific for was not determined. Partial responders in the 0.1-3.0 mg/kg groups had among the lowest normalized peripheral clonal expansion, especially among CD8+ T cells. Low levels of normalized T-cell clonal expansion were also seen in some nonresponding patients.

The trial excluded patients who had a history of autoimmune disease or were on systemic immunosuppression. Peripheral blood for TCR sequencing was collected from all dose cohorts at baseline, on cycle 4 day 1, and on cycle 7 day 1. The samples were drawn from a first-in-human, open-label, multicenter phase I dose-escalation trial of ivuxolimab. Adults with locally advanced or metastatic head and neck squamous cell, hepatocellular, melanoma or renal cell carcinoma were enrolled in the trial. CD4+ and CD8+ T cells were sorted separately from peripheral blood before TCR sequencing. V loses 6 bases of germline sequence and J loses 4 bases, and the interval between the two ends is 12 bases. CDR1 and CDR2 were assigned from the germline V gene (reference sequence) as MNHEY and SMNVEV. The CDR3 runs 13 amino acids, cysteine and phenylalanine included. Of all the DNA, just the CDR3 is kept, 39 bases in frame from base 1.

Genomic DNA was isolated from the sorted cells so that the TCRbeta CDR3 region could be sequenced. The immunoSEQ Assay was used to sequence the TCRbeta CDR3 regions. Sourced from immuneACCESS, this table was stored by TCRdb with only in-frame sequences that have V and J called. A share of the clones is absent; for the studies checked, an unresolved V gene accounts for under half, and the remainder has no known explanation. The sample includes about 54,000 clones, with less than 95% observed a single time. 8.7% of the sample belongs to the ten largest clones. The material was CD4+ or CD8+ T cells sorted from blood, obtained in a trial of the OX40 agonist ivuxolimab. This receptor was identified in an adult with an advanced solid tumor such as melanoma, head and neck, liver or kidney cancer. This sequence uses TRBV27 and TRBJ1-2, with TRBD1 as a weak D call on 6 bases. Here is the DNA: TGTGCCAGCAGCAAACAGGGTTTCTATGGCTACACCTTC. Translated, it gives CASSKQGFYGYTF.